Below, 30 T cell receptor beta chains from the same sample are listed, as sequenced in a study of T cells in Graves' hyperthyroidism and ophthalmopathy. TCR beta CDR3 regions were amplified from RNA transcripts. Researchers ran a first-round RT-PCR on the TCR CDR3 using the HTBI primer set. TCRdb used MiXCR to reprocess the multiplex PCR reads, holding one entry per CDR3 protein. This table holds 300,000 to 450,000 distinct CDR3 sequences, approximately 14% found once. The sample comprised blood. Every receptor here comes from a young woman with Graves' hyperthyroidism that later progressed to Graves' ophthalmopathy.

About this clonotype itself: An end of the junction differs from the germline gene, which may be a read error. The chain uses TRBV20-1 and TRBJ1-4, with 10 nucleotides matching TRBD1. Germline V CDR1 and CDR2: DFQATT, SNEGSKA (reference sequence). The CDR3 has 15 amino acids. The chain's CDR3 is CSARDGDRGNGKLFF. Written as DNA, the CDR3 is TGCAGTGCTAGAGATGGGGACAGGGGAAATGGAAAACTGTTTTTT.

This clonotype has more than one count but fewer than ten. This chain joins TRBV4-1 and TRBJ2-2; 13 bases are a match to TRBD2. Germline CDR1 reads MGHRA; CDR2 reads YSYEKL. The CDR3 runs to 17 residues. Trimming removed 0 bases from V and 4 bases from J; junction bases left unmatched: 2. The CDR3 sequence: CASSQETSGRVTGELFF. Written as DNA, the CDR3 is TGCGCCAGCAGCCAAGAAACTAGCGGGAGGGTCACCGGGGAGCTGTTTTTT.

The chain uses TRBV28 and TRBJ2-7; 11 bases fit TRBD2. V shed 5 bases and J 5 bases; nucleotides not matched to a gene: 8. The length of the CDR3 is 15 residues. Looked up from germline, CDR1 is MDHEN and CDR2 is SYDVKM. The CDR3 reads CASSTLAGVVDEQYF. In nucleotides, the CDR3 is TGTGCCAGCAGTACACTAGCGGGAGTAGTGGACGAGCAGTACTTC.

This clonotype has a count of ten or more. The chain combines TRBV29-1 with TRBJ2-3; a weak D match, TRBD2 (5 bases). The CDR3 totals 15 residues. In germline, CDR1 is SQVTM, CDR2 ANQGSEA. V lost 0 bases and J lost 4, with 14 bases in between. The CDR3 DNA reads as TGCAGCGTTGAAGAGATGGGTTGGGGAGCAGATACGCAGTATTTT. Translation: CSVEEMGWGADTQYF.

This clonotype came up many times. The V and J genes are TRBV2 and TRBJ1-1, with D possibly matching TRBD1 (6 bases). The CDR3 totals 14 residues. Germline V gene sequence: CDR1 SNHLY, CDR2 FYNNEI. V was cut by 7 bases and J by 0 bases, with 12 bases left in between. The CDR3 loop is CASKRTVLNTEAFF. The CDR3 DNA sequence: TGTGCCAGCAAGAGGACAGTCCTGAACACTGAAGCTTTCTTT.

As regards this clonotype: One base away lies a much larger clone, so this may be a sequencing read error. V gene TRBV18 combines with J gene TRBJ1-4; 9 bases align to TRBD1. Losses at the gene ends were 2 bases for V and 8 bases for J; bases not matched to a gene: 15. The CDR3 has 18 residues. Germline V CDR1 and CDR2: KGHSH, LQKENI. The CDR3, as DNA: TGTGCCAGCTCACCATTTGCCGGACCGGGACAGGGAGGCGAAAAACTGTTTTTT. Its protein is CASSPFAGPGQGGEKLFF.

As to this clonotype: A much bigger clone sits one base away, suggesting this may be a read error. This rearrangement joins TRBV7-2 to TRBJ2-7; 10 bases align to TRBD1. Germline loops: CDR1 SGHTA, CDR2 FQGNSA. The CDR3 extends over 15 amino acids. CDR3 sequence reads: CASRPGTGAFYELYF. The CDR3 DNA follows: TGTGCCAGCAGACCCGGGACAGGGGCCTTCTACGAGCTGTACTTC.

In its sample, this clonotype was seen a few times. In DNA, the CDR3 is TGCAGTGCAACTCCGGGACTAGCGACCCACAATGAGCAGTTCTTC. It is translated as CSATPGLATHNEQFF. The gene calls are TRBV20-1 and TRBJ2-1; TRBD2 matches at 10 bases. This CDR3 has 15 amino acids. From germline, CDR1 is DFQATT and CDR2 SNEGSKA (reference sequence). V lost 6 bases to trimming and J lost 5 bases; unmatched junction nucleotides: 10.

The genes are TRBV5-1 and TRBJ1-4; maybe TRBD1 (6 bases). Germline lookup yields CDR1 SGHRS and CDR2 YFSETQ. The CDR3 covers 17 residues. The germline V and J ends were trimmed by 1 base and 0 bases, with 13 bases remaining between them. CDR3 bases: TGCGCCAGCAGCTTGAGTACAGGGCTTTCAACTAATGAAAAACTGTTTTTT. It encodes CASSLSTGLSTNEKLFF. Combining the CDR3 with reference TRBV5-1 and TRBJ1-4 gives the whole variable domain KAGVTQTPRYLIKTRGQQVTLSCSPISGHRSVSWYQQTPGQGLQFLFEYFSETQRNKGNFPGRFSGRQFSNSRSEMNVSTLELGDSALYLCASSLSTGLSTNEKLFFGSGTQLSVL.

The sample holds many counts of this clonotype. The chain joins TRBV11-3 to TRBJ2-2, with 7 nucleotides matching TRBD2. J gave up 4 bases and V 3 bases, and 2 bases lay outside the gene matches. Per the germline V gene, CDR1 is SGHNT and CDR2 is YENEEA. CDR3 length: 14 residues. For the CDR3, the DNA is TGTGCCAGCAGCTTGCGGGAGAGCACCGGGGAGCTGTTTTTT. This gives the protein CASSLRESTGELFF.

Only one count was recorded for this clonotype. V gene TRBV6-9 combines with J gene TRBJ1-5; possibly TRBD1 for D (5 bases). Germline lookup yields CDR1 MNHGY and CDR2 SVAAGI. The CDR3 is 13 residues long. The V gene lost 5 bases and the J gene lost 9 bases, with 14 bases spanning the gap. CDR3: CASSEQAKGPQHF. In nucleotides, the CDR3 is TGTGCCAGCAGTGAACAGGCTAAAGGGCCCCAGCATTTT.

This clonotype was recorded at least ten times. The chain joins TRBV29-1 to TRBJ1-2; D call uncertain. The V gene's germline CDR1 is SQVTM and CDR2 ANQGSEA. V shed 0 bases and J shed 0 bases, with 8 bases lying between them. The CDR3 loop spans 14 amino acids. The CDR3 is CSVEDEDANYGYTF. The CDR3 bases are TGCAGCGTTGAAGACGAGGATGCTAACTATGGCTACACCTTC.

This clonotype was found many times. V and J are TRBV4-2 and TRBJ1-1; D gene uncertain. Germline V gene data show CDR1 as LGHNA and CDR2 as YNFKEQ. V shed 0 bases and J shed 2 bases, with 7 bases lying between them. This CDR3 has 14 residues. The CDR3 DNA sequence: TGTGCCAGCAGCCAAGATCAACTCAACACTGAAGCTTTCTTT. Its translation is CASSQDQLNTEAFF.

This clonotype has at least ten counts. The CDR3, as DNA: TGTGCCAGCAGCCTATATAGCGAAGCCGGGGAGCTGTTTTTT. Translating it yields CASSLYSEAGELFF. The rearrangement uses TRBV11-2 and TRBJ2-2; TRBD2 might be the D (5 bases). The V gene lost 5 bases and the J gene lost 6 bases, with 13 bases spanning the gap. This CDR3 region has 14 residues. CDR1 is SGHAT and CDR2 is FQNNGV in the germline V gene.

In this sample, this clonotype turned up many times. The chain carries TRBV28 and TRBJ2-1; D is perhaps TRBD1 or TRBD2 (6 bases each). The germline V and J ends were trimmed by 2 bases and 8 bases, with 13 bases remaining between them. The CDR3 runs 14 residues. Germline lookup yields CDR1 MDHEN and CDR2 SYDVKM. CDR3: CASSLRGDRDEQFF. DNA for the CDR3: TGTGCCAGCAGTTTAAGGGGGGATAGGGATGAGCAGTTCTTC.

The rearrangement joins TRBV29-1 to TRBJ2-7; 10 positions agree with TRBD1. V was pared by 6 bases and J by 0 bases, with 2 bases of the junction left unmatched. The CDR3 has 13 amino acids. In germline, CDR1 is SQVTM, CDR2 ANQGSEA. CDR3 nucleotide sequence: TGCAGCGTCGGACAGGGGGGCTCCTACGAGCAGTACTTC. It specifies CSVGQGGSYEQYF.

The chain couples TRBV6-1 to TRBJ2-4; D is perhaps TRBD1 (5 bases). Per germline, CDR1 MNHNS and CDR2 SASEGT. Trimming stripped 10 bases from V and 0 bases from J, with 16 bases between. The CDR3 contains 15 residues. Here the CDR3 DNA reads TGTGCCACTTCACCCATAGGGGTAGCCAAAAACATTCAGTACTTC. Translated, it gives CATSPIGVAKNIQYF.

This clonotype was seen many times. The chain joins TRBV28 to TRBJ2-3, with 8 bases lining up with TRBD2. The germline gives CDR1 MDHEN, CDR2 SYDVKM. CDR3 length: 15 amino acids. The V and J ends lost 5 bases and 4 bases, in that order; junction bases with no gene match: 8. The CDR3 DNA reads TGTGCCAGCAGTCGAAGCGGGAGCTTCGCAGATACGCAGTATTTT. It yields the protein CASSRSGSFADTQYF.

Remarks on this clonotype: One end of the junction is discordant with germline, which a read error may explain. This rearrangement joins TRBV28 to TRBJ2-1; 14 positions match TRBD2. The CDR3 covers 18 residues. Germline V gene sequence: CDR1 MDHEN, CDR2 SYDVKM. CDR3 region: CACSPGTSGSPPYNEQFF. For the CDR3, the DNA is TGTGCCTGCAGTCCCGGGACTAGCGGGAGTCCGCCCTACAATGAGCAGTTCTTC.

This clonotype was counted between two and nine times. V is TRBV20-1 and J is TRBJ2-3; D is uncertain. Germline V gene lookup returns CDR1 DFQATT and CDR2 SNEGSKA (reference sequence). With 3 bases removed from V and 0 bases from J, the gap between germline ends came to 7 bases. The CDR3 extends over 13 amino acids. CDR3 in DNA: TGCAGTGCTAGGTTTCGGAGCACAGATACGCAGTATTTT. It specifies CSARFRSTDTQYF.

This clonotype was recorded many times. The J gene is TRBJ1-2, the V gene TRBV2; 9 bases map to TRBD1. The junction had 7 bases not matched to a gene; V was cut back by 7 bases and J by 4 bases. Germline-derived CDR1 and CDR2 are SNHLY and FYNNEI. The CDR3 is made up of 14 amino acids. DNA of the CDR3: TGTGCCAGCACCGGGACAGGGAGAGGCTATGGCTACACCTTC. Encoded protein: CASTGTGRGYGYTF. Drawing the rest from reference TRBV2 and TRBJ1-2, the complete variable domain is EPEVTQTPSHQVTQMGQEVILRCVPISNHLYFYWYRQILGQKVEFLVSFYNNEISEKSEIFDDQFSVERPDGSNFTLKIRSTKLEDSAMYFCASTGTGRGYGYTFGSGTRLTVV.

This clonotype was picked up many times. J is TRBJ2-7 and V is TRBV28, with TRBD2 identical over 7 bases. The CDR3 is 14 residues long. The junction had 8 bases not matched to a gene; V was cut back by 2 bases and J by 7 bases. From germline, CDR1 is MDHEN and CDR2 SYDVKM. The CDR3 nucleotides are TGTGCCAGCAGTTTACTAGCGGATCCGGGGGAGCAGTACTTC. This codes for CASSLLADPGEQYF.

This clonotype was counted only a few times. The gene calls are TRBV9 and TRBJ1-2; 8 nucleotides line up with TRBD1. After removal of 6 bases from V and 4 bases from J, the junction contained 11 bases not matched to a gene. The germline V gene has CDR1 SGDLS and CDR2 YYNGEE. This CDR3 comprises 15 residues. CDR3 loop: CASILRTDRGYGYTF. CDR3 nucleotides: TGTGCCAGCATTTTAAGGACCGACAGGGGCTATGGCTACACCTTC.

This clonotype was seen once. A much more abundant neighbour one base away suggests this may be a read error. The chain recombines TRBV18 with TRBJ1-4, with a weak D call TRBD1 (5 bases). CDR1 is KGHSH and CDR2 is LQKENI in the germline V gene. This CDR3 is built from 14 residues. The CDR3 bases are TGTGTCAGCTCACCATCCCGGGGCTCTGAAAAACTGTTTTTT. Translating gives CVSSPSRGSEKLFF.

The table lists this clonotype with many counts. J is TRBJ2-7 and V is TRBV12-3 or TRBV12-4; 7 nucleotides agree with TRBD2. The CDR3 loop spans 17 amino acids. V lost 3 bases, J lost 2 bases, and 13 bases stayed unmatched. CDR3 sequence reads: CASSFRSTSRGTYEQYF. CDR3 DNA: TGTGCCAGCAGTTTCCGCTCGACTAGCAGAGGGACCTACGAGCAGTACTTC.

This clonotype was seen repeatedly, ten times or more. The chain carries TRBV27 and TRBJ2-3, with 7 nucleotides matching TRBD1. The CDR3 extends over 18 amino acids. V shed 2 bases, J shed 0 bases, and the junction held 11 bases outside the gene matches. The germline V gene has CDR1 MNHEY and CDR2 SMNVEV (reference sequence). The CDR3: CASSLGTVPRPSTDTQYF. The CDR3, as DNA: TGTGCCAGCAGTTTAGGGACAGTGCCGCGTCCTAGCACAGATACGCAGTATTTT.

The CDR3 loop reads CSARPLRDRDSPLHF. As DNA, the CDR3 is TGCAGTGCTAGACCACTCCGGGACAGGGATTCACCCCTCCACTTT. J is TRBJ1-6 and V is TRBV20-1, with TRBD1 identical over 9 bases. With V trimmed by 2 bases and J by 8 bases, 7 bases remained unmatched. Per germline, CDR1 DFQATT and CDR2 SNEGSKA (reference sequence). This CDR3 spans 15 amino acids.

This clonotype was observed a handful of times. This chain connects TRBV12-3 or TRBV12-4 to TRBJ2-7, with 15 bases that match TRBD2. V gave up 6 bases and J gave up 4 bases; unmatched junction bases: 7. This CDR3 has 16 residues. CDR3 coding DNA: TGTGCCAGCAGCCCCGGGACTAGCGGGAGGAGGTACGAGCAGTACTTC. Its protein is CASSPGTSGRRYEQYF.

In its sample, this clonotype was seen a few times. The rearrangement joins TRBV20-1 to TRBJ1-1, with D perhaps matching TRBD1 (5 bases). Looked up from germline, CDR1 is DFQATT and CDR2 is SNEGSKA (reference sequence). V gave up 3 bases and J gave up 5 bases, with 13 bases separating them. This CDR3 contains 13 residues. CDR3 bases: TGCAGTGCTAGGCGGGACCTCGGGACTGAAGCTTTCTTT. This gives the protein CSARRDLGTEAFF.

The table lists this clonotype with many counts. The rearrangement links TRBV28 to TRBJ1-5; D is undetermined. From germline, CDR1 is MDHEN and CDR2 SYDVKM. Deletions cut 3 bases from V and 6 bases from J, with 12 bases between. CDR3 length: 14 amino acids. CDR3 DNA: TGTGCCAGCAGTTTCCCAGGTGGGAGTCAGCCCCAGCATTTT. Residues: CASSFPGGSQPQHF.